The 3 T cell receptor beta chains presented below share a single source sample, sequenced in a study of T cells in Graves' hyperthyroidism and ophthalmopathy. The investigators amplified TCR beta CDR3 regions from RNA transcripts. Primed by the HTBI set, a first-round RT-PCR was run on the TCR CDR3. TCRdb re-called the multiplex PCR reads with MiXCR, one entry per CDR3 protein. The table records hundreds of thousands of distinct CDR3 sequences, about 16% of them present only once. Sequencing was done on a sample of blood. These receptors were taken from a woman aged 30 to 39 with Graves' hyperthyroidism.

This clonotype has just a few counts. The chain recombines TRBV28 with TRBJ1-5; 7 nucleotides line up with TRBD1. Trimming cost V 4 bases and J 7 bases; bases outside gene matches: 7. Germline loops: CDR1 MDHEN, CDR2 SYDVKM. The CDR3 loop spans 14 amino acids. CDR3: CASSYVRGRQPQHF. The CDR3 DNA reads as TGTGCCAGCAGTTATGTGAGGGGGCGACAGCCCCAGCATTTT.

This clonotype came up a few times. This chain links TRBV28 with TRBJ2-2; unclear D gene. V was clipped by 7 bases and J by 1 base, with 13 bases between them. Germline V gives CDR1 MDHEN, CDR2 SYDVKM. The CDR3 contains 15 residues. The CDR3 bases are TGTGCCAGCATAAGCCGCAACCAGAACACCGGGGAGCTGTTTTTT. This codes for CASISRNQNTGELFF.

V is TRBV7-8 and J is TRBJ1-1; D ambiguous. The CDR3 loop spans 16 amino acids. Deletions cut 5 bases from V and 2 bases from J, with 18 bases between. Germline CDR1 is SGHVS and CDR2 is FQNEAQ. This CDR3 reads CASSTGGVRINTEAFF. CDR3 coding DNA: TGTGCCAGCAGCACCGGCGGGGTAAGAATAAACACTGAAGCTTTCTTT.